This T cell receptor (beta chain) was observed in a study of blood T cell repertoires in COVID-19. V was shortened by 2 bases and J by 3 bases, with 9 bases between the two germline ends. Per germline, CDR1 SGHRS and CDR2 YFSETQ. This CDR3 is 14 amino acids long. TCRdb keeps only in-frame clones here, not all; method: immunoSEQ multiplex PCR. The table lists about 160,000 clones, about 84% of them singletons. Sequenced sample: PBMCs or T cells enriched from blood (not recorded which). This sequence was found in a man aged 40-50 years who had recovered from COVID-19. This sequence joins TRBV5-1 and TRBJ2-1; no reliable D call. CDR3 DNA: TGCGCCAGCAGCTTATCGCCTAGCTACAATGAGCAGTTCTTC. Translating gives CASSLSPSYNEQFF.